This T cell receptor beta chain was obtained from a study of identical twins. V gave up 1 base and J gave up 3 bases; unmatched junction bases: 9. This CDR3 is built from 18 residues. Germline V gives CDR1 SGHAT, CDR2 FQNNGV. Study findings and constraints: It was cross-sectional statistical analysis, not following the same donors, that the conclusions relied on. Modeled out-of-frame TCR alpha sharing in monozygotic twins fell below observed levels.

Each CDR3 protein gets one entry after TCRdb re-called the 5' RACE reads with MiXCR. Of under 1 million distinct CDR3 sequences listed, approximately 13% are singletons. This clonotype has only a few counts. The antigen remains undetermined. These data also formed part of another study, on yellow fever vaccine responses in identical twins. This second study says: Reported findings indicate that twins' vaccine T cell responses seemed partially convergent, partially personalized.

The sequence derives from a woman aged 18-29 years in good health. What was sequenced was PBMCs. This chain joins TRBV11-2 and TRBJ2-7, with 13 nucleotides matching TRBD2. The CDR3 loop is CASSLGGTSGVKGYEQYV. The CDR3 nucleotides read TGTGCCAGCAGCTTAGGCGGGACTAGCGGGGTTAAGGGCTACGAGCAGTACGTC.